Below, one T cell receptor (beta chain) is given with its context. The CDR3 contains 13 residues. V dropped 7 bases and J dropped 8 bases, with 14 bases sitting between them. Looked up from germline, CDR1 is LNHDA and CDR2 is SQIVND (reference sequence). Reverse transcription of 0.5 to 1 ug RNA was carried out with random hexamers. TCR beta CDR3 was amplified by immunoSEQ multiplex PCR. This amplification extended across 54 Vbeta and 13 Jbeta segments. TCRdb recomputed calls from the immunoSEQ multiplex PCR reads with MiXCR, one row per CDR3 protein. The data hold 350,000 to 550,000 distinct CDR3 sequences, with approximately 85% observed a single time. This record belongs to a study of CD8 T cells in Susac syndrome.

The V and J genes are TRBV19 and TRBJ1-4; D gene ambiguous. This TCR was sampled from a human donor with multiple sclerosis. Sequences were obtained from CD8+ T cells from PBMCs. The CDR3 sequence: CASTPTGAEKLFF. CDR3 coding DNA: TGTGCCAGTACCCCAACGGGAGCCGAAAAACTGTTTTTT.